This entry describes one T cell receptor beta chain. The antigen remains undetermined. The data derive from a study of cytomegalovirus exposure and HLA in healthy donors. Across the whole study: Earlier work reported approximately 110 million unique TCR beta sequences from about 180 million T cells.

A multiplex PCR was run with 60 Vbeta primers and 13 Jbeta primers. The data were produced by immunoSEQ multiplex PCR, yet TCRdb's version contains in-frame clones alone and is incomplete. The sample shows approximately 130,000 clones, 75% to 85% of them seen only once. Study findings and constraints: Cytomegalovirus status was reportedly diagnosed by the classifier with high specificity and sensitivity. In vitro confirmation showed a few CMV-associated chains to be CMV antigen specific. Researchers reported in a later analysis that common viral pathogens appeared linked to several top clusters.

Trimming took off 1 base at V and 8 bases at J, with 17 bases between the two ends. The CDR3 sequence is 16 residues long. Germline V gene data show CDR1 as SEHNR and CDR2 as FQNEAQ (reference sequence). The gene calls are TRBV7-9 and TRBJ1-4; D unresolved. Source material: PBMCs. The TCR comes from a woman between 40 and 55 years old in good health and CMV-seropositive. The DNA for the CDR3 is TGTGCCAGCAGCTTAGGGGATCCTTCCCCGGGGGAAAAACTGTTTTTT. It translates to CASSLGDPSPGEKLFF.